This T cell receptor (beta chain) was recorded in a study of cytotoxic CD8 clonotypes in ibrutinib-treated CLL. This clone was picked up a small number of times. The antigen is not known. Distinct nucleotide sequences in the sample also encode this CDR3. Findings and caveats of the study: Clonality was higher at ibrutinib response and returned toward baseline at progression. Stable or contracted on treatment, public clonotypes were also uncommon.

In germline, CDR1 is SGHDT, CDR2 YYEEEE. V lost 0 bases and J 0 bases, leaving 6 bases between the germline ends. CDR3 length equals 14 residues. Depth targeted 1 in 200,000 to 1 in 1 million T cells, averaging 10x coverage per clonotype. TCRdb's table, derived via immunoSEQ multiplex PCR, lists solely in-frame clones and lacks some. The sample lists about 97,000 clones; around 80% were seen once. The source of this sequence is a human donor with chronic lymphocytic leukemia. Sequenced material: PBMCs, taken after 12 months of ibrutinib treatment. This chain joins TRBV5-6 and TRBJ1-2, with unresolved D. CDR3 DNA: TGTGCCAGCAGCTTGGTCGCGGCTAACTATGGCTACACCTTC. This gives the protein CASSLVAANYGYTF. The full variable domain, with the rest looked up from reference TRBV5-6 and TRBJ1-2, is DAGVTQSPTHLIKTRGQQVTLRCSPKSGHDTVSWYQQALGQGPQFIFQYYEEEERQRGNFPDRFSGHQFPNYSSELNVNALLLGDSALYLCASSLVAANYGYTFGSGTRLTVV.